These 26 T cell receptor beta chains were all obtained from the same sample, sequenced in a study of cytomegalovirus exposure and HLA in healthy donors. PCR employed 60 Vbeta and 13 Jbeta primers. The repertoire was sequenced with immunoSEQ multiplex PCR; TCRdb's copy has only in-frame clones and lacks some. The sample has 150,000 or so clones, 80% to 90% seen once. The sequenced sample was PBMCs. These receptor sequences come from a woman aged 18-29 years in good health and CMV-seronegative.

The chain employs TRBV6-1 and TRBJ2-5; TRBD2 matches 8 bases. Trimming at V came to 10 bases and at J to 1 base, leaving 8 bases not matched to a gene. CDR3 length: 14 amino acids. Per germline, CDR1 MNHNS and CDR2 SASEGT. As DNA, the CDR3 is TGTGCCACCAGGGGCGGGGGGCCCCAAGAGACCCAGTACTTC. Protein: CATRGGGPQETQYF.

The CDR3 DNA reads TGTGCCAGCAGACAGATGAACACCGGGGAGCTGTTTTTT. It translates to CASRQMNTGELFF. The J gene is TRBJ2-2, the V gene TRBV27; no firm D call. CDR1 and CDR2 (germline): MNHEY, SMNVEV (reference sequence). The CDR3 covers 13 residues. The V end was cut by 6 bases, the J end by 1 base, with 6 bases between.

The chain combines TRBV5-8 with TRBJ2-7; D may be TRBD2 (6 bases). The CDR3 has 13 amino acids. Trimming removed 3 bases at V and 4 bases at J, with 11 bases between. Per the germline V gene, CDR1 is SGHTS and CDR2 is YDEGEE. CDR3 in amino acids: CASSWDFSYEQYF. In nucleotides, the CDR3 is TGTGCCAGCAGCTGGGACTTCAGTTACGAGCAGTACTTC.

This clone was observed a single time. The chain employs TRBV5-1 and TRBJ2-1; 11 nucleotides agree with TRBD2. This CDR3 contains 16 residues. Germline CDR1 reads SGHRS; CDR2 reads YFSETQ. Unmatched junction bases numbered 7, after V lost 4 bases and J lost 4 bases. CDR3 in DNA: TGCGCCAGCAGCGCCCTAGCGGGAGGTATTTACAATGAGCAGTTCTTC. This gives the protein CASSALAGGIYNEQFF.

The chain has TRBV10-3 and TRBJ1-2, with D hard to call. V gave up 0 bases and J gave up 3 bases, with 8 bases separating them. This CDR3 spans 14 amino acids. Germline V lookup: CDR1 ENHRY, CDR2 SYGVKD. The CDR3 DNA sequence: TGTGCCATCAGTGAGTCCCGGGGAGACTATGGCTACACCTTC. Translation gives CAISESRGDYGYTF.

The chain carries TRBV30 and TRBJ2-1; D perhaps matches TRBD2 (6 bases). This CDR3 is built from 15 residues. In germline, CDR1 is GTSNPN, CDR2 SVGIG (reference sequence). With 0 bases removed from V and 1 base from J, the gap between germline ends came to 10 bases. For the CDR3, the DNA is TGTGCCTGGAGTGTTGCGGCGGGATCCTACAATGAGCAGTTCTTC. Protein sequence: CAWSVAAGSYNEQFF.

The CDR3 DNA follows: TGTGCCAGCAGCTGGGGCTGGGGGGGTAGCGGGGGTTCCTCCTACAATGAGCAGTTCTTC. Amino acid sequence: CASSWGWGGSGGSSYNEQFF. This chain uses TRBV28 with TRBJ2-1; 9 bases match TRBD2. CDR3 length equals 20 residues. Unmatched junction bases numbered 18, after V lost 6 bases and J lost 0 bases. Germline assignment: CDR1 MDHEN and CDR2 SYDVKM.

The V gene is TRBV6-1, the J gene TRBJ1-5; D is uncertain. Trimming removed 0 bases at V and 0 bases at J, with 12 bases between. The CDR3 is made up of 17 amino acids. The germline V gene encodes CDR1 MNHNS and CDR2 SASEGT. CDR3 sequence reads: CASSEARRIYSNQPQHF. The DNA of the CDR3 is TGTGCCAGCAGTGAAGCGCGAAGAATTTATAGCAATCAGCCCCAGCATTTT.

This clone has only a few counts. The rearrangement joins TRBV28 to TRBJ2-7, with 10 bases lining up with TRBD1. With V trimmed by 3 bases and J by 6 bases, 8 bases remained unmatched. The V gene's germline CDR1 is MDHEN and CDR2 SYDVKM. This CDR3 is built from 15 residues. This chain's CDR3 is CASSFRTGGVVEQYF. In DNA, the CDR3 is TGTGCCAGCAGTTTCCGGACAGGGGGTGTAGTCGAGCAGTACTTC.

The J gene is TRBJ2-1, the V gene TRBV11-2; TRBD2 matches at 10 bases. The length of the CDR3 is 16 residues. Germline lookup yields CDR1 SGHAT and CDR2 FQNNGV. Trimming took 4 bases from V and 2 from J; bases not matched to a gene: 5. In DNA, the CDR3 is TGTGCCAGCAGCTACTTAGCGGGAGGTACCTACAATGAGCAGTTCTTC. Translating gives CASSYLAGGTYNEQFF.

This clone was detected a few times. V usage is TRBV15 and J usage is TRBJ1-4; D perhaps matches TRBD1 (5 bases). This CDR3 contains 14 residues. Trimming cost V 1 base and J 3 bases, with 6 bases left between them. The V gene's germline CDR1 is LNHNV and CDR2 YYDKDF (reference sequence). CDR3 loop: CATSRGGANEKLFF. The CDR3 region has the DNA TGTGCCACCAGCAGAGGGGGGGCTAATGAAAAACTGTTTTTT.

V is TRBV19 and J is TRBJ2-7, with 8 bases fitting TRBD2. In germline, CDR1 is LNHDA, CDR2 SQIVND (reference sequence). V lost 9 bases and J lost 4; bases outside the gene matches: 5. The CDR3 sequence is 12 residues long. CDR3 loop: CASSRGGYEQYF. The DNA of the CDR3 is TGTGCCAGCTCACGCGGGGGGTACGAGCAGTACTTC.

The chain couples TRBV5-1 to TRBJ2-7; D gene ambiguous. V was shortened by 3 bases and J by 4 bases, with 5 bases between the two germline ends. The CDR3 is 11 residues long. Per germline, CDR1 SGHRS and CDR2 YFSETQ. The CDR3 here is CASSSRYEQYF. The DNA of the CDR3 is TGCGCCAGCAGCTCGAGGTACGAGCAGTACTTC.

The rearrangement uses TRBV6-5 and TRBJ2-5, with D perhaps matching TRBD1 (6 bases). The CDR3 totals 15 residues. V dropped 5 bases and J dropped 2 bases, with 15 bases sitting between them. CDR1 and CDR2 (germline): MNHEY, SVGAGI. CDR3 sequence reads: CASSRGTKSQETQYF. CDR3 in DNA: TGTGCCAGCAGTAGGGGGACAAAATCACAAGAGACCCAGTACTTC.

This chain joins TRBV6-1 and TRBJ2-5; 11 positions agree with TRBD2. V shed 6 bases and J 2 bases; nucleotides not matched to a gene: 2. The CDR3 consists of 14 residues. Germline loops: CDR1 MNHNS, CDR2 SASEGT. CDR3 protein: CASSIAGGQETQYF. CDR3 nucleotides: TGTGCCAGCAGCATAGCGGGAGGGCAAGAGACCCAGTACTTC.

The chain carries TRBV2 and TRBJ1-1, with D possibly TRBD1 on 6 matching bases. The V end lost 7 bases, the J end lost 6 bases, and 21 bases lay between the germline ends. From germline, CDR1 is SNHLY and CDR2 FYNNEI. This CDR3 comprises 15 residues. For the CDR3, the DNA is TGTGCCAGCATCCAACGCCCCGGGACAACTGCTGAAGCTTTCTTT. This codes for CASIQRPGTTAEAFF.

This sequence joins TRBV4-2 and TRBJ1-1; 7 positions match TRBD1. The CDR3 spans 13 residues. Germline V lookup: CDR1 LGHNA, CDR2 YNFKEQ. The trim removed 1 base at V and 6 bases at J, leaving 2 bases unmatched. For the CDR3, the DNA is TGTGCCAGCAGCCAAGGACAGGGCTCTGAAGCTTTCTTT. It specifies CASSQGQGSEAFF.

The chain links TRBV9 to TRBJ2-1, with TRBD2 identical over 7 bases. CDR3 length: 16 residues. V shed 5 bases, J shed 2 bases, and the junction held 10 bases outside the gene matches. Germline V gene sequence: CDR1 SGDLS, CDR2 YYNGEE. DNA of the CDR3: TGTGCCAGCAGTGCTCGTGGGGGAGGGCCCTACAATGAGCAGTTCTTC. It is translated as CASSARGGGPYNEQFF.

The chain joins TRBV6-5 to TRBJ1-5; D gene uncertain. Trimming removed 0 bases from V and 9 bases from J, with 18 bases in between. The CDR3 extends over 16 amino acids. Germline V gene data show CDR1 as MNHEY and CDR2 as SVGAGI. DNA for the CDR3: TGTGCCAGCAGTTACTCGAGCGCCGACCGAGGGCGGCCCCAGCATTTT. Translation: CASSYSSADRGRPQHF.

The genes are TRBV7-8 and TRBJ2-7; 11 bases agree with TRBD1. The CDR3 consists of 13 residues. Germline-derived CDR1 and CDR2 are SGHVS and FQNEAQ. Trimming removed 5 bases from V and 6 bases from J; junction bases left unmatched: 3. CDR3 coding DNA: TGTGCCAGCAGCCCCGGGACAGGGGGCGAGCAGTACTTC. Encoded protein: CASSPGTGGEQYF.

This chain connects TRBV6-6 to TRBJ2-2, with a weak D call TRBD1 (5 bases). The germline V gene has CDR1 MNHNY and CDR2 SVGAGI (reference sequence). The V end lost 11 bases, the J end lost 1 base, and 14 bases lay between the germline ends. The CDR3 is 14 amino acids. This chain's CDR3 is CAGRIGQNTGELFF. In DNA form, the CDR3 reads TGTGCCGGGCGGATCGGACAGAACACCGGGGAGCTGTTTTTT.

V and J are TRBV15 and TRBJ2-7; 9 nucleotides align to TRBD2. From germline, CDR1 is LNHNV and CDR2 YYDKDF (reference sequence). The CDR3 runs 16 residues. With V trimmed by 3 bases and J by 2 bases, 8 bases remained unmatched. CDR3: CATSSVGLAFTYEQYF. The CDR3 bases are TGTGCCACCAGCAGTGTGGGACTAGCCTTCACCTACGAGCAGTACTTC. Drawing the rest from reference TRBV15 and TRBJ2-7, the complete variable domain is DAMVIQNPRYQVTQFGKPVTLSCSQTLNHNVMYWYQQKSSQAPKLLFHYYDKDFNNEADTPDNFQSRRPNTSFCFLDIRSPGLGDTAMYLCATSSVGLAFTYEQYFGPGTRLTVT.

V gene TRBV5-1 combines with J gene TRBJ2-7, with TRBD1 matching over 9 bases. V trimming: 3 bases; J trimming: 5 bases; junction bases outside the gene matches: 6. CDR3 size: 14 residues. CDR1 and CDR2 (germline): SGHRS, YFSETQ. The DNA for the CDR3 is TGCGCCAGCAGCTCCGGACAGGGGACGGACGAGCAGTACTTC. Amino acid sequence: CASSSGQGTDEQYF.

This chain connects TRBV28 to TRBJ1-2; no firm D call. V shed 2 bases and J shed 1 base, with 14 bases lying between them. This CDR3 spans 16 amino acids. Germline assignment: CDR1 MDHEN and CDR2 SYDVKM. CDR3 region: CASSLARGVINYGYTF. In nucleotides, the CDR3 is TGTGCCAGCAGTTTAGCCCGCGGGGTAATTAACTATGGCTACACCTTC.

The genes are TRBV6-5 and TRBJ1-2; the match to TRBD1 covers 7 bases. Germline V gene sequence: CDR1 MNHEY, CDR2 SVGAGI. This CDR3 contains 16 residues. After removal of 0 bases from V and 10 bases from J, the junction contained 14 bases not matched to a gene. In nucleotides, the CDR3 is TGTGCCAGCAGTTACTCGACACGGCGGAACAGGGGAGACTACACCTTC. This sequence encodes CASSYSTRRNRGDYTF.

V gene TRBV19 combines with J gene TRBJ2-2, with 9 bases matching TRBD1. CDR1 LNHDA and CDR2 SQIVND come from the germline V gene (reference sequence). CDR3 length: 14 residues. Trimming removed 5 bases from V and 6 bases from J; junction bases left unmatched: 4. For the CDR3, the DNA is TGTGCCAGTAGTCCCGGGACAGGGTCCGGGGAGCTGTTTTTT. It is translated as CASSPGTGSGELFF.